Following are 3 T cell receptor beta chains from one sample sequenced in a study of blood T cells in healthy people across ages. For the second PCR, which ran for roughly 7 to 11 cycles, a sample-barcoded 5' primer and a J-beta primer mix were used. One entry per CDR3 protein, called by TCRdb with MiXCR from the 5' RACE reads. The sample yields approximately 850,000 distinct CDR3 sequences, 58% seen once. The sequenced sample was blood. The source of these receptors is a man aged 25-40 years in good health.

The rearrangement joins TRBV10-3 to TRBJ2-5; D may match TRBD1 or TRBD2 (5 bases each). Germline-derived CDR1 and CDR2 are ENHRY and SYGVKD. This CDR3 contains 14 residues. V was clipped by 4 bases and J by 2 bases, with 11 bases between them. CDR3 sequence (DNA): TGTGCCATCAGTGTGGGAGCAGGGCAAGAGACCCAGTACTTC. It is translated as CAISVGAGQETQYF.

V gene TRBV4-3 combines with J gene TRBJ2-7, with TRBD2 matching 7 bases. Trimming took 0 bases from V and 3 from J; bases not matched to a gene: 8. The CDR3 has 16 amino acids. From germline, CDR1 is LGHNA and CDR2 YSLEER. CDR3: CASSQEVQRGDYEQYF. In nucleotides, the CDR3 is TGCGCCAGCAGCCAAGAGGTTCAGCGGGGAGACTACGAGCAGTACTTC.

In its sample, this clonotype was seen a few times. Relative to the germline gene, one junction end is altered; a read error may explain this. The V gene is TRBV7-2, the J gene TRBJ1-2, with a weak D call TRBD1 (5 bases). Per germline, CDR1 SGHTA and CDR2 FQGNSA. This CDR3 comprises 16 residues. The CDR3: CASSLKSRGGTYGYTF. The CDR3 bases are TGCGCCAGCAGCTTAAAAAGTCGGGGAGGGACCTATGGCTACACCTTC.